This T cell receptor beta chain originates from a study of blood T cell repertoires in COVID-19. Turning to the study itself: Whether acute or convalescent, the COVID-19 samples came from the United States, Italy and Spain. T cells, B-cell-depleted T cells, or PBMCs provided the cDNA or gDNA that served as material.

V shed 5 bases and J shed 7 bases, with 12 bases lying between them. The CDR3 is 12 amino acids. CDR1 and CDR2 from the germline V gene are SGHTA and FQGNSA. There are a few counts of this clone. Authors' methods: Quantification of nucleated cells was approximated via reference gene primer amplification. Sequencing used immunoSEQ multiplex PCR; TCRdb keeps in-frame clones, though not all of them. V and J calls and clone size are given by that table; D and trimming were obtained from the DNA. Counted here are tens of thousands of clones, around 85% occurring once; the ten biggest clones make up under 5%.

The receptor's source is a woman older than 75 with active or convalescent COVID-19. The sequenced material came from peripheral blood. This chain links TRBV7-2 with TRBJ2-7, with TRBD2 as a possible D gene (5 bases). The CDR3 spells CASSAGRREQYF. DNA for the CDR3: TGTGCCAGCAGCGCGGGCCGGCGGGAGCAGTACTTC.